What follows is one TCR beta chain and its context. Its specificity is not known. Researchers ran the PCR with 60 Vbeta and 13 Jbeta primers. Some clones are missing from TCRdb's copy, which holds only in-frame ones; the method was immunoSEQ multiplex PCR. The data contain fewer than 200,000 clones, roughly four fifths of them singletons. This entry belongs to a study of cytomegalovirus exposure and HLA in healthy donors. The CDR3 extends over 15 amino acids. Germline V gene sequence: CDR1 LGHNA, CDR2 YSLEER. V was clipped by 0 bases and J by 7 bases; unmatched bases: 2. Whole-study results and caveats: There were some 150 TCR beta chains listed as cytomegalovirus-associated. A later examination showed that TCR association rates differed by HLA locus, with DRB1 most and HLA-C fewest.

This chain links TRBV4-3 with TRBJ2-1, with 11 positions matching TRBD2. Sample: PBMCs. This TCR was sampled from a man aged 35 to 55 in good health and CMV-seronegative. As DNA, the CDR3 is TGCGCCAGCAGCCAAGAGGCTAGCGGGGGGAATGAGCAGTTCTTC. This encodes CASSQEASGGNEQFF.